This is a list of T cell receptor beta chains from one sample in a study of blood T cell repertoires in COVID-19. Sequencing was performed with immunoSEQ multiplex PCR; in TCRdb, only in-frame clones are kept and a portion is missing. The data contain 150,000 or so clones, about nine tenths of them singletons. The sequenced sample consisted of peripheral blood. The receptors were sampled from a human donor in a cohort sampled during active COVID-19. Each CDR3 is given with its conserved first and last residue. Fields, in order: clone size, J gene, V gene, D gene, CDR3 DNA, CDR3 protein. A D gene is named only where the DNA matches it firmly. Size tells how often a clone was seen (once, few, many) or the class of an expanded clone, and some rows leave it out.

NA,TRBJ2-1,TRBV6-2/TRBV6-3,TRBD2,TGTGCCAGCAGTCGGCAACGATTAAGGACTAGCGGGGTTCTGGGTGAGCAGTTCTTC,CASSRQRLRTSGVLGEQFF
NA,TRBJ2-7,TRBV11-3,TRBD2,TGTGCCAGCAGCCCGGGACTAGCGGGAGGGCAGAACGAGCAGTACTTC,CASSPGLAGGQNEQYF
NA,TRBJ2-2,TRBV3-1/TRBV3-2,TRBD1,TGTGCCAGCAGGCGGGACAGGGGATTGGGGACCGGGGAGCTGTTTTTT,CASRRDRGLGTGELFF
NA,TRBJ2-1,TRBV14,TRBD2,TGTGCCAGCAGCCAAGTAAGGACTAGCGGGAGGGCGCGTCCGGAGCAGTTCTTC,CASSQVRTSGRARPEQFF
NA,TRBJ2-7,TRBV9,TRBD2,TGTGCCAGCAGCCCAAGCCGGGGGGCCTACGAGCAGTACTTC,CASSPSRGAYEQYF
NA,TRBJ1-1,TRBV7-8,NA,TGTGCCAGCAGCCCCACCGCCGGCGGGGACACTGAAGCTTTCTTT,CASSPTAGGDTEAFF
NA,TRBJ2-1,TRBV19,TRBD2,TGTGCCAGTAGTCCTCCTCCCCTTGCGGGGGGCATGTTATCGGGTAATGAGCAGTTCTTC,CASSPPPLAGGMLSGNEQFF
NA,TRBJ2-3,TRBV9,TRBD2,TGTGCCAGCAGCGCTCGACTAGCCCCAGATACGCAGTATTTT,CASSARLAPDTQYF
once,TRBJ1-1,TRBV4-2,TRBD1,TGTGCCAGCAGCCCCTATCAGGGGGAGGAAACTGAAGCTTTCTTT,CASSPYQGEETEAFF
NA,TRBJ2-1,TRBV18,NA,TGTGCCAGCTCACTAGGGGGCTCCTACAATGAGCAGTTCTTC,CASSLGGSYNEQFF
NA,TRBJ2-7,TRBV15,TRBD2,TGTGCCACCATAGCGGGAGAGTCCTACGAGCAGTACTTC,CATIAGESYEQYF
NA,TRBJ2-7,TRBV7-9,TRBD2,TGTGCCAGCAGCTTATGGCGGGGGGACTCCTACGAGCAGTACTTC,CASSLWRGDSYEQYF
NA,TRBJ1-5,TRBV6-5,TRBD1,TGTGCCAGCAGTTCCGACAGGGGAAGCAATCAGCCCCAGCATTTT,CASSSDRGSNQPQHF
NA,TRBJ2-7,TRBV19,TRBD1,TGTGCCGCAAGCCGGGACAGAGGCCACGAGCAGTACTTC,CAASRDRGHEQYF
NA,TRBJ1-6,TRBV6-6,NA,TGTGCCAGCAGGTCTCAGGGGAGCTCCTATAATTCACCCCTCCACTTT,CASRSQGSSYNSPLHF
NA,TRBJ2-4,TRBV4-1,NA,TGCGCCAGCAGCCAAGGGCTAGCCAACATTCAGTACTTC,CASSQGLANIQYF
few,TRBJ1-5,TRBV19,NA,TGTGCCAGTAGCCCGACTAATAGCAATCAGCCCCAGCATTTT,CASSPTNSNQPQHF
NA,TRBJ2-1,TRBV18,TRBD2,TGTGCCAGCTCACCACCGGCTAGCGGGAGGGGGGCCTACAATGAGCAGTTCTTC,CASSPPASGRGAYNEQFF
once,TRBJ2-3,TRBV2,TRBD2,TGTGCCAGCAGTGGGCGGGGGATAAGCACAGATACGCAGTATTTT,CASSGRGISTDTQYF
NA,TRBJ2-6,TRBV11-2,NA,TGTGCCAGCACCCCTACTTTAGTCGCTAACTCTGGGGCCAACGTCCTGACTTTC,CASTPTLVANSGANVLTF
NA,TRBJ2-3,TRBV27,TRBD2,TGTGCCAGCAGTTTTCGTGGTGGTAGCGGGAGGGCCCGGTGGGATACGCAGTATTTT,CASSFRGGSGRARWDTQYF
NA,TRBJ2-1,TRBV4-2,TRBD2,TGTGCCAGCAGCCAAGTCTTAGCGGGGTTCTACAATGAGCAGTTCTTC,CASSQVLAGFYNEQFF
NA,TRBJ2-1,TRBV11-2,NA,TGTGCCAGCAGCTTAGATTCCCCCCCGGGATACAATGAGCAGTTCTTC,CASSLDSPPGYNEQFF
NA,TRBJ1-6,TRBV19,TRBD1,TGTGCCAGCACCCCCGGACAGGGGGCTGGGACCCTCCACTTT,CASTPGQGAGTLHF
NA,TRBJ1-1,TRBV7-2,NA,TGTGCCAGCAGTCAGAGGTTAACAGGGACCACTGAAGCTTTCTTT,CASSQRLTGTTEAFF
NA,TRBJ2-3,TRBV4-3,NA,TGCGCCAGCAGCCAAGATCGGACAGCAACTAGCACAGATACGCAGTATTTT,CASSQDRTATSTDTQYF
NA,TRBJ2-3,TRBV7-3,NA,TGTGCCAGCAGCTTAGAGGCTAGCACAGATACGCAGTATTTT,CASSLEASTDTQYF
NA,TRBJ2-7,TRBV7-3,TRBD1,TGTGCCAGCAGCCGGACAGGGTCCTCCTACGAGCAGTACTTC,CASSRTGSSYEQYF
once,TRBJ2-4,TRBV6-5,NA,TGTGCCAGCCGAGAAAACAGGGTTACCAAAAACATTCAGTACTTC,CASRENRVTKNIQYF
once,TRBJ1-2,TRBV6-5,TRBD1,TGTGCCAGCAGTCGGCCGGGACAGCTTTATGGCTACACCTTC,CASSRPGQLYGYTF
NA,TRBJ1-3,TRBV27,TRBD1,TGTGCCACCTGGGGGACAGCTGGAAACACCATATATTTT,CATWGTAGNTIYF
few,TRBJ2-7,TRBV9,TRBD2,TGTGCCAGCAGCCCTAGCGGGGGGATCTACGAGCAGTACTTC,CASSPSGGIYEQYF
NA,TRBJ1-1,TRBV6-5,NA,TGTGCCAGCAGTTACTCGCGGAACACTGAAGCTTTCTTT,CASSYSRNTEAFF
NA,TRBJ2-6,TRBV30,TRBD2,TGTGCCTGGAGTGTACCACTTAGCGGGAGGGCTGGGGCCAACGTCCTGACTTTC,CAWSVPLSGRAGANVLTF
NA,TRBJ1-1,TRBV2,NA,TGTGCCAGCAGACTGGACAGCCTGAACACTGAAGCTTTCTTT,CASRLDSLNTEAFF
NA,TRBJ2-7,TRBV7-9,TRBD2,TGTGCCAGCAGCTTAGGGGGCAGGACTAGACGGAACTACGAGCAGTACTTC,CASSLGGRTRRNYEQYF
NA,TRBJ2-1,TRBV5-1,TRBD2,TGCGCCAGCAGCGGAGGACTAGCGAGTATCAATGAGCAGTTCTTC,CASSGGLASINEQFF
NA,TRBJ1-5,TRBV4-2,NA,TGTGCCAGCAGCCAAGATTACTATAGCAATCAGCCCCAGCATTTT,CASSQDYYSNQPQHF
NA,TRBJ2-7,TRBV3-1/TRBV3-2,TRBD1,TGTGCCAGCAGCAGCCCTACCCATGACAGGGAGTCCTACGAGCAGTACTTC,CASSSPTHDRESYEQYF
NA,TRBJ2-7,TRBV9,NA,TGTGCCAGCAGCGCCCTGGGAGCGGACGAGCAGTACTTC,CASSALGADEQYF
once,TRBJ2-7,TRBV7-8,TRBD1,TGTGCCAGCAGCCCTTACGGAGGACAGGACGAGCAGTACTTC,CASSPYGGQDEQYF
NA,TRBJ2-3,TRBV13,TRBD2,TGTGCCAGCAGCCGCCGCGTTAGCGGGATCACAGATACGCAGTATTTT,CASSRRVSGITDTQYF
NA,TRBJ2-1,TRBV4-1,NA,TGCGCCAGCAGCCAACCCCGTGCGGGCTCCTACAATGAGCAGTTCTTC,CASSQPRAGSYNEQFF
NA,TRBJ1-1,TRBV16,TRBD1,TGTGCCAGCAGCCTATTAGGGACAGAAGGGACTGAAGCTTTCTTT,CASSLLGTEGTEAFF
NA,TRBJ1-2,TRBV6-2/TRBV6-3,NA,TGTGCCAGCAGTTTTTGGAGGGATGGCTACACCTTC,CASSFWRDGYTF